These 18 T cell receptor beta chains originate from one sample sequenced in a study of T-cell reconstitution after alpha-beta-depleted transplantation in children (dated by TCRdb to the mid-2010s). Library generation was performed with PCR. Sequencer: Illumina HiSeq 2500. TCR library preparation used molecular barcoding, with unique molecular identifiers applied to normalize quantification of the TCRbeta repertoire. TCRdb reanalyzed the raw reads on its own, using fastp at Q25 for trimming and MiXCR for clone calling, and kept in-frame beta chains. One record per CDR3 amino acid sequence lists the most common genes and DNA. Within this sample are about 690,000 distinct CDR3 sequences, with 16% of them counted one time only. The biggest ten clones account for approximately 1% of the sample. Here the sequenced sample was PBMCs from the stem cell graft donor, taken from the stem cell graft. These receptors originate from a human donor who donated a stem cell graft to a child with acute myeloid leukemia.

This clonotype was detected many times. The CDR3: CASSLGDGVGPYEQYV. The CDR3, as DNA: TGTGCCAGCAGTTTAGGGGACGGTGTGGGGCCTTACGAGCAGTACGTC. This chain joins TRBV12-3 or TRBV12-4 and TRBJ2-7; the D gene could be TRBD1 or TRBD2 (5 bases each). The CDR3 consists of 16 residues. Trimming left V 1 base short and J 4 bases short, with 17 bases between.

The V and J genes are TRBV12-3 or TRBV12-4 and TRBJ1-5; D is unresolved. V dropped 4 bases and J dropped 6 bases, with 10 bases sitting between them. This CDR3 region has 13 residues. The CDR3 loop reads CASSSQRGQPQHF. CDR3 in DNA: TGTGCCAGCAGTTCCCAGAGAGGTCAGCCCCAGCATTTT.

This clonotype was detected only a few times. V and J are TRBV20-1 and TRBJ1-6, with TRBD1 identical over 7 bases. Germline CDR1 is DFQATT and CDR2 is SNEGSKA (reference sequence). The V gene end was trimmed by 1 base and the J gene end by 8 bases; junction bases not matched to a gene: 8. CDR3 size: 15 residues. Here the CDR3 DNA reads TGCAGTGCTAGAGCCAGGGGGGGCCCGGATTCACCCCTCCACTTT. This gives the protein CSARARGGPDSPLHF.

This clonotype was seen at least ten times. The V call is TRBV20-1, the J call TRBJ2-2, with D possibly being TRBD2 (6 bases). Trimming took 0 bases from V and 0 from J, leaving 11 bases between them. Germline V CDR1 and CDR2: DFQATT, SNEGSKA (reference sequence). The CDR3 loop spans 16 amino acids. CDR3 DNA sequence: TGCAGTGCTAGAGACTGGGGAGGAACGAACACCGGGGAGCTGTTTTTT. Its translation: CSARDWGGTNTGELFF.

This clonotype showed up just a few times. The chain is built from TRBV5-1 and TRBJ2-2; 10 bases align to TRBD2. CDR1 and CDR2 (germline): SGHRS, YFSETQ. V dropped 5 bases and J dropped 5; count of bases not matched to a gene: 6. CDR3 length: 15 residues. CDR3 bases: TGCGCCAGCAGTCCGGGACTAGCGAGGACCGGGGAGCTGTTTTTT. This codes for CASSPGLARTGELFF.

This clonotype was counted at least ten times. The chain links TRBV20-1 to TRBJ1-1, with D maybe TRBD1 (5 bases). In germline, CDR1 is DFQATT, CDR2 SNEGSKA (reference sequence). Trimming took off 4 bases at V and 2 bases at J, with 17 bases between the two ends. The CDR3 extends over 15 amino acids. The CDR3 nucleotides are TGCAGTGCTAACGATCAGGGCCCACGCAACACTGAAGCTTTCTTT. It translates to CSANDQGPRNTEAFF.

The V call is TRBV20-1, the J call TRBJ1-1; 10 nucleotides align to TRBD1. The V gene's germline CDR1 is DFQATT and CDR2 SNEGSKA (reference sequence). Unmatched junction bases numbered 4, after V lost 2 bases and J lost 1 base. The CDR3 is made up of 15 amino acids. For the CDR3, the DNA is TGCAGTGCTAGACACCGGGACAGGGGGAACACTGAAGCTTTCTTT. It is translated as CSARHRDRGNTEAFF.

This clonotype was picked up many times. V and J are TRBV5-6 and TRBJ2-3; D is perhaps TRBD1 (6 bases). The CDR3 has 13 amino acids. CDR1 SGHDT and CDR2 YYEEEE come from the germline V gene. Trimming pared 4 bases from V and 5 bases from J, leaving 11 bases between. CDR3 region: CASSQGPLDTQYF. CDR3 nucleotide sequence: TGTGCCAGCAGCCAGGGGCCCCTAGATACGCAGTATTTT.

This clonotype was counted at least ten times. The CDR3: CASSEQTGFETQYF. The CDR3 DNA reads TGCGCCAGCAGTGAACAGACAGGTTTTGAGACCCAGTACTTC. V gene TRBV10-1 combines with J gene TRBJ2-5, with TRBD1 as a possible D gene (6 bases). Per germline, CDR1 WNHNN and CDR2 SYGVQD (reference sequence). V lost 3 bases, J lost 5 bases, and 13 bases lay in between. The CDR3 runs 14 residues.

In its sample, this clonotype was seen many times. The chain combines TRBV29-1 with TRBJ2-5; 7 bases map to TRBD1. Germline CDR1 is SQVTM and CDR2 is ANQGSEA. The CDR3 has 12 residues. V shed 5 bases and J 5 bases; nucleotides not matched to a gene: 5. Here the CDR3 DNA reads TGCAGCGTTCGGGACAGCTTGGAGACCCAGTACTTC. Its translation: CSVRDSLETQYF.

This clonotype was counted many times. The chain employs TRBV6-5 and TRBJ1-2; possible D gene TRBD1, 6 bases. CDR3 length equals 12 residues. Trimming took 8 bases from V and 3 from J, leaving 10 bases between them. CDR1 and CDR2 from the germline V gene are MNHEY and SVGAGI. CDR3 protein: CASSQGYYGYTF. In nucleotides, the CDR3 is TGTGCCAGCTCCCAGGGGTACTATGGCTACACCTTC.

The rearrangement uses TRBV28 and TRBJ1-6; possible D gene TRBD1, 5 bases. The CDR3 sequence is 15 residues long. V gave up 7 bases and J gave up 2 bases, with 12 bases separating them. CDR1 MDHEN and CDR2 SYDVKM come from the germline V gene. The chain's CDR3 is CASKGQGTYNSPLHF. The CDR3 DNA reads TGTGCCAGCAAGGGGCAGGGCACCTATAATTCACCCCTCCACTTT. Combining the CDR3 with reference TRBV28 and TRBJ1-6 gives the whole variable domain DVKVTQSSRYLVKRTGEKVFLECVQDMDHENMFWYRQDPGLGLRLIYFSYDVKMKEKGDIPEGYSVSREKKERFSLILESASTNQTSMYLCASKGQGTYNSPLHFGNGTRLTVT.

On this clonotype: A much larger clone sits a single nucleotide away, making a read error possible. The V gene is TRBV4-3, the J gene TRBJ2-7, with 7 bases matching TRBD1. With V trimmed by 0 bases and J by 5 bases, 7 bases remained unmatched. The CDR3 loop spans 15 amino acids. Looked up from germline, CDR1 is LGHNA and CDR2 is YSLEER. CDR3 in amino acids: CASSQEGTVHNEQYF. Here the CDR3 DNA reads TGCGCCAGCAGCCAAGAAGGGACAGTACATAACGAGCAGTACTTC.

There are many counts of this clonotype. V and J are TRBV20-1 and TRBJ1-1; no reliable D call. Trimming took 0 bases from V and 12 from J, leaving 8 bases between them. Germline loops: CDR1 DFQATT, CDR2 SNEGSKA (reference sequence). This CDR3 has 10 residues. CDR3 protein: CSAREGVSFF. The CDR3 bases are TGCAGTGCTAGAGAGGGTGTATCTTTCTTT.

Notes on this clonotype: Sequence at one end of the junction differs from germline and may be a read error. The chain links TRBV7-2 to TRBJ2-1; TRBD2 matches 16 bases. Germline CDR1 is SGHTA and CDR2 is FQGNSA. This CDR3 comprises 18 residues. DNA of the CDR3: TGTGCCAGCAGCATAGCCCCGGGACTAGCGGGGGGGCCGGGTGAGCAGTTCTTC. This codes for CASSIAPGLAGGPGEQFF.

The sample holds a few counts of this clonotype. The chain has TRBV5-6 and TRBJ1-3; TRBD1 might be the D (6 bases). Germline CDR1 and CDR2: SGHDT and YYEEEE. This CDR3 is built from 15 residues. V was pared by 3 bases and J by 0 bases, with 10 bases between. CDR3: CASSYDRHSGNTIYF. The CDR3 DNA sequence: TGTGCCAGCAGCTATGACAGGCACTCTGGAAACACCATATATTTT.

The CDR3 spells CASSWRPGLDDTQYF. For the CDR3, the DNA is TGCGCCAGCAGCTGGAGACCGGGACTAGATGATACGCAGTATTTT. The chain joins TRBV5-1 to TRBJ2-3; 8 positions agree with TRBD2. J lost 6 bases, V lost 3 bases, and 9 bases had no gene match. CDR1 is SGHRS, CDR2 YFSETQ, per germline. CDR3 length: 15 residues.

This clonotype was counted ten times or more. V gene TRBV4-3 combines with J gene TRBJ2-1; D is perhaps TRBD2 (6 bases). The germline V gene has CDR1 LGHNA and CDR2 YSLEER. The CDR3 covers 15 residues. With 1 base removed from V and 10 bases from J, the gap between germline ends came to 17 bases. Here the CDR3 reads CASSQAGKAGREQFF. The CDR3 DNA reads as TGCGCCAGCAGCCAAGCTGGGAAGGCAGGGAGGGAGCAGTTCTTC.